What follows is one T cell receptor (beta chain) and its context. What it binds is not known. MiXCR, applied by TCRdb to the 5' RACE reads, yields one record per CDR3 protein. The repertoire holds tens of thousands of distinct CDR3 sequences, with roughly 9% as singletons. The source of the sample is a study of CD8 T cells in ankylosing spondylitis. Study conclusions and caveats: Researchers reportedly found disease-linked clones significantly enriched in matched ankylosing spondylitis synovial fluid. There was a TCR beta motif, made of 7 or 8 highly homologous variants, that appeared characteristic of ankylosing spondylitis blood. Both synovial fluid and blood in reactive arthritis had previously been reported to carry some motif variants.

Germline values: CDR1 SEHNR, CDR2 FQNEAQ (reference sequence). Trimming shortened V by 6 bases and J by 0 bases, and 18 bases separated the two germline ends. The CDR3 sequence is 17 residues long. This clonotype originated in a male donor with ankylosing spondylitis. The sequencing input was blood, either unsorted or a sorted T cell fraction (not recorded which). This rearrangement joins TRBV7-9 to TRBJ2-4; D perhaps matches TRBD2 (5 bases). The CDR3 region has the DNA TGTGCCAGCAGTAGCGTGCAGCAGTATGCAGCCAAAAACATTCAGTACTTC. Translation: CASSSVQQYAAKNIQYF.